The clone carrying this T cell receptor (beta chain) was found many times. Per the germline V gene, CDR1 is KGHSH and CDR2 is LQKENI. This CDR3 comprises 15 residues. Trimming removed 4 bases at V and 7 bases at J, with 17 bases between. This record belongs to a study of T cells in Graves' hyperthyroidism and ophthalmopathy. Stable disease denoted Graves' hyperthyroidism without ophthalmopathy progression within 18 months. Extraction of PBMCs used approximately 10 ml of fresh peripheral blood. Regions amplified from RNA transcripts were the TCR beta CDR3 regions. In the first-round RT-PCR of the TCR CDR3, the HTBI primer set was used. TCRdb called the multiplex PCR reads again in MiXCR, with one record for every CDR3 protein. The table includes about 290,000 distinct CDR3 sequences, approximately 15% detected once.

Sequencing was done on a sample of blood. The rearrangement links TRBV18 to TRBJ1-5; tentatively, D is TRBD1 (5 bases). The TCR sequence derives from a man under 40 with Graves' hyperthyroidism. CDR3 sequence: CASSLERGDEQPQHF. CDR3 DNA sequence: TGTGCCAGCTCACTGGAACGAGGGGATGAACAGCCCCAGCATTTT.